Following are 14 T cell receptor beta chains from one sample sequenced in a study of T-cell memory formation after mild COVID-19. TCRdb redid the calling of the 5' RACE reads with MiXCR, one entry per CDR3 protein. The repertoire has approximately 410,000 distinct CDR3 sequences, about a quarter of them found once; the top ten carry roughly 13%. The specimen sequenced was PBMCs or a T cell subset sorted from them (not recorded which). Every receptor here comes from an adult woman who had mild COVID-19 (a few samples of this study predate the infection). Cell type and time point are not known.

This clonotype was counted many times. The gene calls are TRBV18 and TRBJ2-3; D gene uncertain. The CDR3 loop spans 14 amino acids. Germline V gene data show CDR1 as KGHSH and CDR2 as LQKENI. V dropped 3 bases and J dropped 3 bases, with 10 bases sitting between them. CDR3 protein: CASSPPTRTDTQYF. The CDR3 coding sequence is TGTGCCAGCTCACCCCCGACCCGAACAGATACGCAGTATTTT.

This clonotype was detected only a few times. The chain links TRBV29-1 to TRBJ1-1; unclear D gene. Germline V lookup: CDR1 SQVTM, CDR2 ANQGSEA. CDR3 size: 13 residues. V was pared by 4 bases and J by 2 bases, with 11 bases between. CDR3 DNA: TGCAGCGTTGGTAGGGATTCCAACACTGAAGCTTTCTTT. Translating it yields CSVGRDSNTEAFF.

DNA for the CDR3: TGTGCCACCAGTGATTTCGACAGGGAGAAGACCCAGTACTTC. As protein: CATSDFDREKTQYF. The genes are TRBV24-1 and TRBJ2-5; TRBD1 agrees at 7 bases. This CDR3 comprises 14 residues. CDR1 is KGHDR, CDR2 SFDVKD, per germline. Trimming cost V 1 base and J 6 bases; bases outside gene matches: 4.

V gene TRBV3-1 combines with J gene TRBJ2-2, with 9 bases identical to TRBD2. CDR1 is LGHDT, CDR2 YNNKEL, per germline (reference sequence). This CDR3 is 17 amino acids long. Trimming took 1 base from V and 2 from J; bases not matched to a gene: 5. The chain's CDR3 is CASSQGPTSGNTGELFF. In nucleotides, the CDR3 is TGTGCCAGCAGCCAAGGTCCGACTAGCGGAAACACCGGGGAGCTGTTTTTT. The whole variable domain, filled in from reference TRBV3-1 and TRBJ2-2, reads DTAVSQTPKYLVTQMGNDKSIKCEQNLGHDTMYWYKQDSKKFLKIMFSYNNKELIINETVPNRFSPKSPDKAHLNLHINSLELGDSAVYFCASSQGPTSGNTGELFFGEGSRLTVL.

The rearrangement links TRBV3-1 to TRBJ1-2; a weak D match, TRBD1 (5 bases). CDR3 length: 14 amino acids. V was clipped by 6 bases and J by 3 bases, with 14 bases between them. CDR1 is LGHDT and CDR2 is YNNKEL in the germline V gene (reference sequence). In DNA form, the CDR3 reads TGTGCCAGCAGTCCCGGCGGGGGGTACTATGGCTACACCTTC. Amino acids: CASSPGGGYYGYTF.

The chain joins TRBV24-1 to TRBJ2-7; 8 nucleotides align to TRBD2. This CDR3 comprises 15 residues. CDR1 and CDR2 (germline): KGHDR, SFDVKD. J was trimmed by 6 bases and V by 4 bases; bases with no gene match: 10. The CDR3 nucleotides are TGTGCCACCAGTGACTCCGGGACTAGGGTTCGCGAGCAGTACTTC. Protein sequence: CATSDSGTRVREQYF.

This rearrangement joins TRBV24-1 to TRBJ2-2; 10 positions agree with TRBD1. Trimming at V came to 3 bases and at J to 5 bases, leaving 8 bases not matched to a gene. From germline, CDR1 is KGHDR and CDR2 SFDVKD. There are 17 residues in the CDR3. Written as DNA, the CDR3 is TGTGCCACCAGTGATCCGACCGGGACAGGGGCGACCGGGGAGCTGTTTTTT. It specifies CATSDPTGTGATGELFF.

J is TRBJ1-5 and V is TRBV2; 7 positions agree with TRBD1. V shed 6 bases, J shed 3 bases, and the junction held 8 bases outside the gene matches. The CDR3 consists of 15 residues. Germline V gene lookup returns CDR1 SNHLY and CDR2 FYNNEI. This CDR3 is CASRTTGSTNQPQHF. The CDR3 DNA sequence: TGTGCCAGCAGGACGACAGGGAGCACCAATCAGCCCCAGCATTTT.

This sequence joins TRBV3-1 and TRBJ1-5, with D perhaps TRBD1 (6 bases). The CDR3 consists of 14 residues. The germline V gene encodes CDR1 LGHDT and CDR2 YNNKEL (reference sequence). The V end lost 1 base, the J end lost 3 bases, and 7 bases lay between the germline ends. The CDR3 loop is CASSQAGVNQPQHF. CDR3 nucleotides: TGTGCCAGCAGCCAAGCAGGGGTCAATCAGCCCCAGCATTTT.

This clonotype came up a few times. The chain carries TRBV4-1 and TRBJ2-1; tentatively, D is TRBD2 (5 bases). The V gene lost 0 bases and the J gene lost 10 bases, with 22 bases spanning the gap. This CDR3 spans 17 amino acids. CDR1 and CDR2 from the germline V gene are MGHRA and YSYEKL. For the CDR3, the DNA is TGCGCCAGCAGCCAAGATTTTGGACTTAAAAGACCCATGGAGCAGTTCTTC. This sequence encodes CASSQDFGLKRPMEQFF.

This clonotype was detected a few times. V gene TRBV12-3 or TRBV12-4 combines with J gene TRBJ2-3; possible D gene TRBD2, 7 bases. The V gene lost 7 bases and the J gene lost 1 base, with 12 bases spanning the gap. The CDR3 is 14 residues long. CDR3 sequence: CASTGGWGTDTQYF. The DNA of the CDR3 is TGTGCCAGCACGGGGGGCTGGGGCACAGATACGCAGTATTTT.

This clonotype was counted a few times. The CDR3 region is CASSHMDARDEQFF. CDR3 coding DNA: TGCGCCAGCAGCCACATGGACGCCCGGGATGAGCAGTTCTTC. V usage is TRBV4-1 and J usage is TRBJ2-1; D not resolved. Germline-derived CDR1 and CDR2 are MGHRA and YSYEKL. The CDR3 consists of 14 residues. V was clipped by 3 bases and J by 8 bases, with 14 bases between them.

The chain carries TRBV7-6 and TRBJ2-7; 7 bases match TRBD2. The junction had 10 bases not matched to a gene; V was cut back by 2 bases and J by 3 bases. The CDR3 runs to 16 residues. Looked up from germline, CDR1 is SGHVS and CDR2 is FNYEAQ. The DNA for the CDR3 is TGTGCCAGCAGCTTATTACTGGGGCCGGGGGGCTACGAGCAGTACTTC. Encoded protein: CASSLLLGPGGYEQYF.

The V call is TRBV4-3, the J call TRBJ2-5; the D gene could be TRBD1 or TRBD2 (7 bases each). This CDR3 has 16 amino acids. Germline assignment: CDR1 LGHNA and CDR2 YSLEER. V lost 4 bases and J lost 4, with 19 bases in between. The CDR3 region has the DNA TGCGCCAGCAGCCGCCAGACAGGGAGGGAGGGAGAGACCCAGTACTTC. It translates to CASSRQTGREGETQYF.